The sequence of this TCR beta chain was determined in a study of shared clonotypes between healthy human individuals. Overall study: Per donor, three plates held CD4 naive cells, three held CD4 memory, two held CD8 naive and one held CD8 memory.

In the naive CD8 group, cells lacked CD45RO and were positively selected for CCR7, so terminally differentiated effector memory CD45RA+ cells were left out. CDR1 is SGHKS and CDR2 is YYEKEE in the germline V gene (reference sequence). V trimming: 5 bases; J trimming: 4 bases; junction bases outside the gene matches: 8. This CDR3 has 15 amino acids. The run depth of the assay was deep. Assay: immunoSEQ multiplex PCR; the TCRdb copy retains only in-frame clones and omits some. In the table there are about 700,000 clones, 92% of which are singletons. The clonotype comes from a man aged 30-40 years in good health. The specimen sequenced was naive CD8+ T cells sorted from blood. The V gene is TRBV5-5, the J gene TRBJ2-2, with TRBD1 matching 7 bases. CDR3: CASRWDSSITGELFF. The CDR3 DNA sequence: TGTGCCAGCAGATGGGACAGCTCCATCACCGGGGAGCTGTTTTTT.